This paragraph reports one T cell receptor (beta chain). Its matching antigen is unknown. The source of the sample is a study of CD8+ T cells in alopecia areata. Findings and limits, study-wide: Besides other cells, scalp samples also yield sequences of resident alphabeta T cells from normal skin. Across lesional scalp, and particularly alopecia totalis/universalis, clonality surpassed that of normal scalp.

V lost 2 bases, J lost 9 bases, and 12 bases stayed unmatched. Germline CDR1 and CDR2: GTSNPN and SVGIG (reference sequence). CDR3 length: 16 amino acids. Investigators isolated RNA and reverse transcribed it into cDNA to act as the sequencing template. Clones were sequenced by immunoSEQ multiplex PCR, and TCRdb holds only the in-frame ones, with some missing. The table has approximately 150,000 clones, approximately 70% seen once; the top ten hold roughly 11%. Sorting of PBMCs yielded the CD4+ and CD8+ T cells. The receptor's source is a human donor with alopecia areata. The chain carries TRBV30 and TRBJ2-1, with 11 nucleotides matching TRBD2. The sample in question was CD8+ T cells sorted from blood, obtained at week 0. The CDR3 DNA sequence: TGTGCCTGGAGTCCACCAGGGCTAGCGGGGGGATTTGAGCAGTTCTTC. This codes for CAWSPPGLAGGFEQFF.